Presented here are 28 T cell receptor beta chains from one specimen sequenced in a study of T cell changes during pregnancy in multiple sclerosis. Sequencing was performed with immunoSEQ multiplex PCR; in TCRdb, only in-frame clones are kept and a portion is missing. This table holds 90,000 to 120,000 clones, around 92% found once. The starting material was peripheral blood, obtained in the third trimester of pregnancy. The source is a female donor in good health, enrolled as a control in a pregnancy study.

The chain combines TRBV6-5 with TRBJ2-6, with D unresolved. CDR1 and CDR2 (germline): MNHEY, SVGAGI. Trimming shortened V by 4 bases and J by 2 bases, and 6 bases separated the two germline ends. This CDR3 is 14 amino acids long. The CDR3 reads CASSLLTGANVLTF. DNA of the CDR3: TGTGCCAGCAGTTTACTCACTGGGGCCAACGTCCTGACTTTC.

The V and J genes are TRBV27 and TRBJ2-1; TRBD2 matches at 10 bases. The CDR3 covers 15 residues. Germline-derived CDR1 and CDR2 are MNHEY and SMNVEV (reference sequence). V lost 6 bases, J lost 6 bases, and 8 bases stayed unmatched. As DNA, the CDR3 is TGTGCCAGCAGCTACTTAGCGGGGGGCCTCAATGAGCAGTTCTTC. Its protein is CASSYLAGGLNEQFF.

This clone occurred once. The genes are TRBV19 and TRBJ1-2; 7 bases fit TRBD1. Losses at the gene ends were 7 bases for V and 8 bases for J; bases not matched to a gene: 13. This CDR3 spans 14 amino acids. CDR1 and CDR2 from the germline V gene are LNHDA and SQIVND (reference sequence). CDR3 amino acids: CASTSRTGWGGYTF. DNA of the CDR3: TGTGCCAGTACGTCTCGGACAGGCTGGGGGGGCTACACCTTC.

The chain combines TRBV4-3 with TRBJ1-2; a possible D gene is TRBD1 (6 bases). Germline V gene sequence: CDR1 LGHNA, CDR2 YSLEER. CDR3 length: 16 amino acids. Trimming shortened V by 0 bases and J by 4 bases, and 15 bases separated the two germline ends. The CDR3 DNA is TGCGCCAGCAGCCAAGATCGGGGGGCGCAAATCTATGGCTACACCTTC. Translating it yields CASSQDRGAQIYGYTF.

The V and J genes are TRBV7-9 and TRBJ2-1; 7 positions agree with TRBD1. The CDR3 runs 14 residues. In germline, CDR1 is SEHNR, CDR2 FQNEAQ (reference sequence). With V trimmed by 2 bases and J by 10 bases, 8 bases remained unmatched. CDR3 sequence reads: CASSLLRGRGEQFF. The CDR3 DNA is TGTGCCAGCAGCTTATTGAGGGGGCGCGGGGAGCAGTTCTTC. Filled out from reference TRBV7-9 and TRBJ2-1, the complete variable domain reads DTGVSQNPRHKITKRGQNVTFRCDPISEHNRLYWYRQTLGQGPEFLTYFQNEAQLEKSRLLSDRFSAERPKGSFSTLEIQRTEQGDSAMYLCASSLLRGRGEQFFGPGTRLTVL.

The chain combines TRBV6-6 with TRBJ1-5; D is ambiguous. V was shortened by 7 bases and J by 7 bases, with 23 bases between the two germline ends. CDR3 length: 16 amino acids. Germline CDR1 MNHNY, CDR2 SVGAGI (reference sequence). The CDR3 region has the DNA TGTGCCAGCACGCCGGGTGGCACTATAGCGCACCAGCCCCAGCATTTT. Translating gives CASTPGGTIAHQPQHF.

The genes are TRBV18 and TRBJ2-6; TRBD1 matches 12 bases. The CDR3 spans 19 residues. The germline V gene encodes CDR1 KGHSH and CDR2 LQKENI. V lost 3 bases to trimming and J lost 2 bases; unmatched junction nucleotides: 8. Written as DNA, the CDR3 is TGTGCCAGCTCACCTGCCCGGGACAGGGGGCGAACTGGGGCCAACGTCCTGACTTTC. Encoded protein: CASSPARDRGRTGANVLTF.

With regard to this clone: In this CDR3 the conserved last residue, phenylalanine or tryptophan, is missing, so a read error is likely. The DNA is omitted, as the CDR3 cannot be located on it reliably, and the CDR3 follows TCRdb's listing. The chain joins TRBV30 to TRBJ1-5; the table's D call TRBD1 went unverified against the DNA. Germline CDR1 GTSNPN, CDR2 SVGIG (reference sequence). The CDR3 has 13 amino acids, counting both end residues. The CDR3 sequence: CAWSPKGQGRVAL.

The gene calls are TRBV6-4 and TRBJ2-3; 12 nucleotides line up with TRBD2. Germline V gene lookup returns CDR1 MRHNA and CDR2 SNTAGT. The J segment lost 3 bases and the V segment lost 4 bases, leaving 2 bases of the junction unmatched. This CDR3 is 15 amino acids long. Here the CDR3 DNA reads TGTGCCAGCAGTGCTAGCGGGGGGGGAACAGATACGCAGTATTTT. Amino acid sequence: CASSASGGGTDTQYF.

The CDR3 DNA sequence: TGTGCCAGTAGTCCACAGGGGGCGGGCTATGGCTACACCTTC. It is translated as CASSPQGAGYGYTF. The chain joins TRBV19 to TRBJ1-2; 9 bases line up with TRBD1. The junction had 5 bases not matched to a gene; V was cut back by 5 bases and J by 4 bases. The germline V gene encodes CDR1 LNHDA and CDR2 SQIVND (reference sequence). The CDR3 loop spans 14 amino acids.

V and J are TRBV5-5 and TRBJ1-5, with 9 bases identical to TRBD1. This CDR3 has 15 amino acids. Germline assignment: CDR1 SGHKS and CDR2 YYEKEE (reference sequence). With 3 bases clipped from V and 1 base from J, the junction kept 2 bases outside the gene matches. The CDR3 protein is CASSWGQGSNQPQHF. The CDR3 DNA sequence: TGTGCCAGCAGCTGGGGACAGGGAAGCAATCAGCCCCAGCATTTT.

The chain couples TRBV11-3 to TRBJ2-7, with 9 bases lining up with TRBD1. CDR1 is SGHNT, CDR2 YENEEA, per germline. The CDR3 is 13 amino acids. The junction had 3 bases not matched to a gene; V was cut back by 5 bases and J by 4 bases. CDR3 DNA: TGTGCCAGCAGCCGGGACAGGGAGTACGAGCAGTACTTC. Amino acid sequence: CASSRDREYEQYF. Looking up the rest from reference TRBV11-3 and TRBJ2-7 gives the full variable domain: EAGVVQSPRYKIIEKKQPVAFWCNPISGHNTLYWYLQNLGQGPELLIRYENEEAVDDSQLPKDRFSAERLKGVDSTLKIQPAELGDSAVYLCASSRDREYEQYFGPGTRLTVT.

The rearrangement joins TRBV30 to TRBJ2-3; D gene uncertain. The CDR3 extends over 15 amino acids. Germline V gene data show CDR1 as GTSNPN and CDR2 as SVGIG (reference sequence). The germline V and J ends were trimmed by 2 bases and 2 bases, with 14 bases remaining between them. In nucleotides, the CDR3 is TGTGCCTGGAGTTTCGACCTAGTCGCCACAGATACGCAGTATTTT. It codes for CAWSFDLVATDTQYF.

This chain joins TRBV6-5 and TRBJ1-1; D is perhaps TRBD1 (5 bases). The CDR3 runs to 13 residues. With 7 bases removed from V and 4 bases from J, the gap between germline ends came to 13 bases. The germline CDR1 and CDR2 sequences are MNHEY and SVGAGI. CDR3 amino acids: CASTDVGGTEAFF. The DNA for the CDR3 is TGTGCCAGCACCGACGTGGGGGGCACTGAAGCTTTCTTT.

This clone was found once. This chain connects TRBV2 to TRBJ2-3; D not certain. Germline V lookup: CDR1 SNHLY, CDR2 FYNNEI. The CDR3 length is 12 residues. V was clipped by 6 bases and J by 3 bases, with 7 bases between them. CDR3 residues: CASRLLTDTQYF. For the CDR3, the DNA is TGTGCCAGCAGGCTACTTACAGATACGCAGTATTTT.

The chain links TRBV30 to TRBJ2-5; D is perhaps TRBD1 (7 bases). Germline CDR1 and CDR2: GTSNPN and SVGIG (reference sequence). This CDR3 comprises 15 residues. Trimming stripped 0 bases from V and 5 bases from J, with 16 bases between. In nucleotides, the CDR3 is TGTGCCTGGAGTGTACGACAGGGAGGTTTGGAGACCCAGTACTTC. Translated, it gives CAWSVRQGGLETQYF.

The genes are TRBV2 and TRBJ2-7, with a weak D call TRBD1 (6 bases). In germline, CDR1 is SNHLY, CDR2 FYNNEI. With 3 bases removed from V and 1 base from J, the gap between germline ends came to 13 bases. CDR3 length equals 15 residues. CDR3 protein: CASSDLRDNSYEQYF. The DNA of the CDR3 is TGTGCCAGCAGTGACCTCCGGGACAATTCCTACGAGCAGTACTTC.

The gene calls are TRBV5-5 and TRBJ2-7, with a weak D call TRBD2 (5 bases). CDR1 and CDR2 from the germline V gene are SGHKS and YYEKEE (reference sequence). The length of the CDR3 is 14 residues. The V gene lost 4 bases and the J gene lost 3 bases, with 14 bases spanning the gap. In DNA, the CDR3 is TGTGCCAGCAGCCCCACGTTAGGACTCTACGAGCAGTACTTC. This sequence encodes CASSPTLGLYEQYF. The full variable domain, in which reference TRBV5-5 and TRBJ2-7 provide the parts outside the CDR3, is DAGVTQSPTHLIKTRGQQVTLRCSPISGHKSVSWYQQVLGQGPQFIFQYYEKEERGRGNFPDRFSARQFPNYSSELNVNALLLGDSALYLCASSPTLGLYEQYFGPGTRLTVT.

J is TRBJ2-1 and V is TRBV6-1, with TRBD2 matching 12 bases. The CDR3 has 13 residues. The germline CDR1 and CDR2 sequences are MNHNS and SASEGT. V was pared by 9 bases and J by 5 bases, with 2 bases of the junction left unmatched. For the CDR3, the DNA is TGTGCCAGTGGGACTAGCGGGCACAATGAGCAGTTCTTC. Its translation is CASGTSGHNEQFF.

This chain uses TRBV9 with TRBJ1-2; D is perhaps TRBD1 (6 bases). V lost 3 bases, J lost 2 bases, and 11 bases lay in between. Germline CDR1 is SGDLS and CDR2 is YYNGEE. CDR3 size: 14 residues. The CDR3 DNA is TGTGCCAGCAGCGCAGACAGGTCCAACTATGGCTACACCTTC. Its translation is CASSADRSNYGYTF. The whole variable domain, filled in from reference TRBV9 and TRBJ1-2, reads DSGVTQTPKHLITATGQRVTLRCSPRSGDLSVYWYQQSLDQGLQFLIQYYNGEERAKGNILERFSAQQFPDLHSELNLSSLELGDSALYFCASSADRSNYGYTFGSGTRLTVV.

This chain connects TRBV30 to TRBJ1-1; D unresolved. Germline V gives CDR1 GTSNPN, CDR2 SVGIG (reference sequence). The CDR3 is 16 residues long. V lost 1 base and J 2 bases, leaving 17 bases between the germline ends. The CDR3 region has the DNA TGTGCCTGGAGTGACTTTGGACTTTCTCAAAACACTGAAGCTTTCTTT. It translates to CAWSDFGLSQNTEAFF.

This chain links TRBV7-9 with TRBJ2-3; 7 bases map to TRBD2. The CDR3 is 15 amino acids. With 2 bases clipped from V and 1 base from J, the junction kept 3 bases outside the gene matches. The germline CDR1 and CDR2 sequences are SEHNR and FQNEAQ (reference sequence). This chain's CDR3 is CASSLHGGGTDTQYF. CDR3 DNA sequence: TGTGCCAGCAGCTTACATGGGGGGGGCACAGATACGCAGTATTTT.

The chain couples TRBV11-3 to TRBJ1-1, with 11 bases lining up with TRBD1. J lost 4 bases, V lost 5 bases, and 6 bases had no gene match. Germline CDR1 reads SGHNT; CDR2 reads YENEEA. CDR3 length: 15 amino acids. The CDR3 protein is CASSPFGQGATEAFF. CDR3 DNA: TGTGCCAGCAGCCCCTTCGGACAGGGGGCCACTGAAGCTTTCTTT. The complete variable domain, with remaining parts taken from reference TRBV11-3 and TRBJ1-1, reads EAGVVQSPRYKIIEKKQPVAFWCNPISGHNTLYWYLQNLGQGPELLIRYENEEAVDDSQLPKDRFSAERLKGVDSTLKIQPAELGDSAVYLCASSPFGQGATEAFFGQGTRLTVV.

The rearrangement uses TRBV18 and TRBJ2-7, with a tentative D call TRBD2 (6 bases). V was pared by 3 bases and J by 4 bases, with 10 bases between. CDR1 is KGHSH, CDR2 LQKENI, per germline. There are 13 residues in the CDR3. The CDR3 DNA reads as TGTGCCAGCTCACCCCTGGGGGGATACGAGCAGTACTTC. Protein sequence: CASSPLGGYEQYF.

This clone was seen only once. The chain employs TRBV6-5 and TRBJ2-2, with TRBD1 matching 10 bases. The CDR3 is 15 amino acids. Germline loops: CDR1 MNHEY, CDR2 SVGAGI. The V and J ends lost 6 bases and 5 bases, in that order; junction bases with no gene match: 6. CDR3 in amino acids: CASRPGTGVTGELFF. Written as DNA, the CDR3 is TGTGCCAGCAGGCCCGGGACAGGGGTTACCGGGGAGCTGTTTTTT.

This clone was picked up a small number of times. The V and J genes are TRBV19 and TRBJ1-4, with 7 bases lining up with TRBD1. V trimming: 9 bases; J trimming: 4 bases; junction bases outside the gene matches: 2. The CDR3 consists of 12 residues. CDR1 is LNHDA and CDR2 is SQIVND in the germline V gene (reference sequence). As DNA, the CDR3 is TGTGCCAGCGGGACAGTTAATGAAAAACTGTTTTTT. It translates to CASGTVNEKLFF.

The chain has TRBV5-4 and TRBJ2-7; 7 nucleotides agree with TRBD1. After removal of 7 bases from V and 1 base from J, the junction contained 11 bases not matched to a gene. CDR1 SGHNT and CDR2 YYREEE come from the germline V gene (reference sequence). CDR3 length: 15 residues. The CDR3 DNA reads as TGTGCCAGCTCACGCCCGGGGACAGAATCCTACGAGCAGTACTTC. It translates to CASSRPGTESYEQYF.

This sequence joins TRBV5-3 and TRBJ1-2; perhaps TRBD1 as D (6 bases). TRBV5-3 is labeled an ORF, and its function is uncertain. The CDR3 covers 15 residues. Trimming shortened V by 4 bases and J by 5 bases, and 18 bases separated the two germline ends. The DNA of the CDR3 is TGTGCCAGAAGCGAGGCCTCCGGGACACGGTATGGCTACACCTTC. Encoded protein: CARSEASGTRYGYTF.